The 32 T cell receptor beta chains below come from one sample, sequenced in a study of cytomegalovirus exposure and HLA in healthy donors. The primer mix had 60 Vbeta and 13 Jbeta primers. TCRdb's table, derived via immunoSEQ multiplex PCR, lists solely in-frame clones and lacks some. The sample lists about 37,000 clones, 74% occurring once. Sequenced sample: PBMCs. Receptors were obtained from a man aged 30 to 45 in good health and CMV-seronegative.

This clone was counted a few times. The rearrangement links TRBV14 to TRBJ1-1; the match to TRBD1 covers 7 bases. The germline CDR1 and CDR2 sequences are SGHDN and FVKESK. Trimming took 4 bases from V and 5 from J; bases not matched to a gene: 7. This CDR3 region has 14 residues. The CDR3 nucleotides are TGTGCCAGCAGCCCCCAGGGGGTAGGGACTGAAGCTTTCTTT. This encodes CASSPQGVGTEAFF.

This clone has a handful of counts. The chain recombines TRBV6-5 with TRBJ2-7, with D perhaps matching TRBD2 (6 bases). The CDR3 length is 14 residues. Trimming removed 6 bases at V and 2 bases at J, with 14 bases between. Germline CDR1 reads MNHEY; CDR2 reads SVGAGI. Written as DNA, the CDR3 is TGTGCCAGCAGCCCCCGGGGGACCCCCTACGAGCAGTACTTC. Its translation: CASSPRGTPYEQYF.

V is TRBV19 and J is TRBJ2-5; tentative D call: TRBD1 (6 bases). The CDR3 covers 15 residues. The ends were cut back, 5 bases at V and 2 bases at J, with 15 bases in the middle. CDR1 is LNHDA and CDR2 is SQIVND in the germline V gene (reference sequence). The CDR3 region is CASSPQTGPQETQYF. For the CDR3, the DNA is TGTGCCAGTAGTCCTCAGACAGGCCCGCAAGAGACCCAGTACTTC.

The CDR3 loop reads CASSYLGGESPLHF. DNA for the CDR3: TGTGCCAGCAGTTACTTGGGAGGGGAGTCACCCCTCCACTTT. This chain links TRBV6-6 with TRBJ1-6; D might be TRBD1 (5 bases). The ends were cut back, 1 base at V and 10 bases at J, with 11 bases in the middle. CDR3 length equals 14 residues. Germline V CDR1 and CDR2: MNHNY, SVGAGI (reference sequence).

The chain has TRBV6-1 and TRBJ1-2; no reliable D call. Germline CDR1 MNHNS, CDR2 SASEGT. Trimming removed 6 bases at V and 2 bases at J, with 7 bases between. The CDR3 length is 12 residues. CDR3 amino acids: CASSRENYGYTF. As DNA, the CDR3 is TGTGCCAGCAGCCGGGAGAACTATGGCTACACCTTC.

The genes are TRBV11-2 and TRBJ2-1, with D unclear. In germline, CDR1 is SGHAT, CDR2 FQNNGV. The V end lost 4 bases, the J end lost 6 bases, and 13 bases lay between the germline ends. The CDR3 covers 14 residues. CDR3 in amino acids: CASSSLASVNEQFF. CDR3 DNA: TGTGCCAGCAGCTCGTTGGCCAGCGTCAATGAGCAGTTCTTC.

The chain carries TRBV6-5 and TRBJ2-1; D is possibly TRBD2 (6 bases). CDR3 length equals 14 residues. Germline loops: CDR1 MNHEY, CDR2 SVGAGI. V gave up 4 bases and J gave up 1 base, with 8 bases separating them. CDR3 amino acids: CASSWRGSYNEQFF. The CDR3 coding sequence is TGTGCCAGCAGTTGGCGGGGTTCCTACAATGAGCAGTTCTTC.

As DNA, the CDR3 is TGTGCCAGCAGCAAAGATCGGGTCTGGGAGCATGAGCCCCAGCATTTT. Its protein is CASSKDRVWEHEPQHF. V usage is TRBV21-1 and J usage is TRBJ1-5. TRBV21-1 is annotated as a pseudogene. The CDR3 loop spans 16 amino acids.

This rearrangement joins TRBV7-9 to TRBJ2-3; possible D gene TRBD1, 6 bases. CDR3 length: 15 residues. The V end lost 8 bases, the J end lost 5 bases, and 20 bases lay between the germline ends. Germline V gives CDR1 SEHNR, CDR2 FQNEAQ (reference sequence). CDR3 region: CASSTGNSGVDTQYF. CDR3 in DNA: TGTGCCAGCTCCACCGGGAACTCAGGGGTAGATACGCAGTATTTT.

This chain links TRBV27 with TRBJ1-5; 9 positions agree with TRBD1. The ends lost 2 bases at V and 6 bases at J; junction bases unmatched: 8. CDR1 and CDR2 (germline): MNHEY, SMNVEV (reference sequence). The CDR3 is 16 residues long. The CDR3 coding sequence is TGTGCCAGCAGTTTAACCACAGGGGGCGCAGCTCAGCCCCAGCATTTT. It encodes CASSLTTGGAAQPQHF.

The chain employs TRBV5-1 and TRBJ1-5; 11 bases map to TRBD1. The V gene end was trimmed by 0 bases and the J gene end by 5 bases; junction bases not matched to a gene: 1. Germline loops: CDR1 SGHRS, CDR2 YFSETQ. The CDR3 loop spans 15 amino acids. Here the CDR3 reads CASSLGGQGDQPQHF. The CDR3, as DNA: TGCGCCAGCAGCTTGGGGGGACAGGGGGATCAGCCCCAGCATTTT.

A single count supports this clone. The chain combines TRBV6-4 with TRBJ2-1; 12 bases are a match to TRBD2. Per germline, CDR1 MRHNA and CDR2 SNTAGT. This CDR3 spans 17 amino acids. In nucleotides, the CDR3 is TGTGCGACCTCCCCGCGCGGGACTAGCGGGCTTTACAATGAGCAGTTCTTC. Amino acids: CATSPRGTSGLYNEQFF.

CDR3 residues: CASRSTGDGETQYF. Here the CDR3 DNA reads TGTGCCAGCAGGTCGACAGGAGATGGAGAGACCCAGTACTTC. The V and J genes are TRBV28 and TRBJ2-5, with D possibly TRBD1 on 6 matching bases. Between the trimmed V and J ends, which lost 6 bases and 4 bases, there was a span of 15 bases. Germline CDR1 MDHEN, CDR2 SYDVKM. The CDR3 consists of 14 residues. Looking up the rest from reference TRBV28 and TRBJ2-5 gives the full variable domain: DVKVTQSSRYLVKRTGEKVFLECVQDMDHENMFWYRQDPGLGLRLIYFSYDVKMKEKGDIPEGYSVSREKKERFSLILESASTNQTSMYLCASRSTGDGETQYFGPGTRLLVL.

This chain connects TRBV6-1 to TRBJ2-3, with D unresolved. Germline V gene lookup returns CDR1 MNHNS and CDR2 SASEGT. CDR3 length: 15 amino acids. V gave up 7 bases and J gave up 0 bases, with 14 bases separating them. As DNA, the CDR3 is TGTGCCAGCACTTCCACATTTTCTAGCACAGATACGCAGTATTTT. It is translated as CASTSTFSSTDTQYF.

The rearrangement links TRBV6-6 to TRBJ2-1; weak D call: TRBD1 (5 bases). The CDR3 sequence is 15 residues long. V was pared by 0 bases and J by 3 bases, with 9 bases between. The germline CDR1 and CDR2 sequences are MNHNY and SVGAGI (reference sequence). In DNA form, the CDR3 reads TGTGCCAGCAGTTACTCTGGGCAGGGCTACAATGAGCAGTTCTTC. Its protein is CASSYSGQGYNEQFF.

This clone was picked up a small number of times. CDR3 loop: CASSFDKYGYTF. CDR3 coding DNA: TGCGCCAGCAGCTTTGACAAGTACGGCTACACCTTC. This chain uses TRBV5-1 with TRBJ1-2, with unresolved D. The germline gives CDR1 SGHRS, CDR2 YFSETQ. Trimming stripped 2 bases from V and 8 bases from J, with 10 bases between. The length of the CDR3 is 12 residues.

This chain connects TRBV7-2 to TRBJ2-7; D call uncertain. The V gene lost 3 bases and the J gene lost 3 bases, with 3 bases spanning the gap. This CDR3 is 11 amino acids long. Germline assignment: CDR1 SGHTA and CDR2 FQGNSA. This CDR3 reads CASSFHYEQYF. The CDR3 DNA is TGTGCCAGCAGCTTCCACTACGAGCAGTACTTC.

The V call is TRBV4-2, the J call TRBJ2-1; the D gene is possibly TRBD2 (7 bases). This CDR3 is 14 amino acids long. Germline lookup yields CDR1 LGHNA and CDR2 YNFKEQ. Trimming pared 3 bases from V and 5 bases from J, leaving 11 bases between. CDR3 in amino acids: CASSQGGRNNEQFF. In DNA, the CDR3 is TGTGCCAGCAGCCAGGGGGGGCGAAACAATGAGCAGTTCTTC.

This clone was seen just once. The CDR3 DNA reads as TGTGCCAGCAGCTCCCCGCCTCAGGAGCAGTACTTC. Amino acid sequence: CASSSPPQEQYF. The V gene is TRBV5-5, the J gene TRBJ2-7; D not certain. CDR3 length: 12 residues. With 3 bases removed from V and 7 bases from J, the gap between germline ends came to 11 bases. CDR1 and CDR2 from the germline V gene are SGHKS and YYEKEE (reference sequence).

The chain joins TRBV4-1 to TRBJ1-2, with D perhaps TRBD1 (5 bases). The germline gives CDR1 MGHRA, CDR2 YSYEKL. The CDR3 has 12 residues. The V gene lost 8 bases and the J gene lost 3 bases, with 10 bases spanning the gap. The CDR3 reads CASGGVDYGYTF. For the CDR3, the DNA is TGCGCCAGCGGGGGGGTTGACTATGGCTACACCTTC.

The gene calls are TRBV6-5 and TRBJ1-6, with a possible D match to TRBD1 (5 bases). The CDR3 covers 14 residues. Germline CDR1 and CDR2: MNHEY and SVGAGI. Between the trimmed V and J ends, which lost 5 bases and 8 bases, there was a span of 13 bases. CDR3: CASSDPGSYSPLHF. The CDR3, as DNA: TGTGCCAGCAGTGATCCAGGGTCTTATTCACCCCTCCACTTT.

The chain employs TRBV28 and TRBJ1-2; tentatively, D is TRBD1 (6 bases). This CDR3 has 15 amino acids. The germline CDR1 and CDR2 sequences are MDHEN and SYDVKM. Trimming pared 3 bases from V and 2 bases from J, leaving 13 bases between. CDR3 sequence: CASSLGWGGNYGYTF. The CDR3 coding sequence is TGTGCCAGCAGTTTGGGGTGGGGGGGCAACTATGGCTACACCTTC.

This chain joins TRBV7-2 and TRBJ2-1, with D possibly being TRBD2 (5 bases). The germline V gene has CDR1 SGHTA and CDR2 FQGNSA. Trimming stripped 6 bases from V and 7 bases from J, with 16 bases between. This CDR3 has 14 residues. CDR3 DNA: TGTGCCAGCAGTCTTGGCACGGGGAGAAATGAGCAGTTCTTC. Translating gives CASSLGTGRNEQFF.

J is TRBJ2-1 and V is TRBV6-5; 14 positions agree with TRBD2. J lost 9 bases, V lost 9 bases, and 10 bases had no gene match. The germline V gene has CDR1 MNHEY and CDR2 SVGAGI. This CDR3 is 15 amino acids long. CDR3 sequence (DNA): TGTGCCAGTCAGACTAGCGGGGGGGTGGGAGGTGAGCAGTTCTTC. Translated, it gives CASQTSGGVGGEQFF.

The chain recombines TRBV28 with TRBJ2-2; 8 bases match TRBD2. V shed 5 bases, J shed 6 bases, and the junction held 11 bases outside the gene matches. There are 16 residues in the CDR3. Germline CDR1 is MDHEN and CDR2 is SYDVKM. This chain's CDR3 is CASSPRGGEWAGELFF. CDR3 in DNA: TGTGCCAGCAGTCCCCGGGGGGGGGAGTGGGCCGGGGAGCTGTTTTTT.

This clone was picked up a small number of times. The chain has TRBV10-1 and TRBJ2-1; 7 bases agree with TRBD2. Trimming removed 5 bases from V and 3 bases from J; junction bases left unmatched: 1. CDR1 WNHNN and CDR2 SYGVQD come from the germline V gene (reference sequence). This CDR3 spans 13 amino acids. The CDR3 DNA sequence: TGCGCCAGCAGTCAGCGGGGCTACAATGAGCAGTTCTTC. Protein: CASSQRGYNEQFF.

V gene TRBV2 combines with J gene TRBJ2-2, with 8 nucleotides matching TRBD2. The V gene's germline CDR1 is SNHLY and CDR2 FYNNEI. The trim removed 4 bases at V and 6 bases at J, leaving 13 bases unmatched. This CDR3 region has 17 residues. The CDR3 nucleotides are TGTGCCAGCAGTGTTGAAGTGATAGCGGGGCTCCCCGGGGAGCTGTTTTTT. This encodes CASSVEVIAGLPGELFF.

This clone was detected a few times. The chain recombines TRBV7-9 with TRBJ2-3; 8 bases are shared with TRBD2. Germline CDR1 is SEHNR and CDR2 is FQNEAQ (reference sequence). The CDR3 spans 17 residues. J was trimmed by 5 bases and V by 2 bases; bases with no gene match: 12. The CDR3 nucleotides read TGTGCCAGCAGCTTAAGTGGTACAAGCGGGAGTGGAGATACGCAGTATTTT. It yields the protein CASSLSGTSGSGDTQYF.

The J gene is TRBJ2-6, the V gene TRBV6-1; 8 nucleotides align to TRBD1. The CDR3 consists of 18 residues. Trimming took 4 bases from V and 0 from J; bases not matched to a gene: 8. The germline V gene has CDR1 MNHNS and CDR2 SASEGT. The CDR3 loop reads CASSARGQAVSGANVLTF. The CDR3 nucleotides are TGTGCCAGCAGTGCTAGGGGACAGGCGGTCTCTGGGGCCAACGTCCTGACTTTC.

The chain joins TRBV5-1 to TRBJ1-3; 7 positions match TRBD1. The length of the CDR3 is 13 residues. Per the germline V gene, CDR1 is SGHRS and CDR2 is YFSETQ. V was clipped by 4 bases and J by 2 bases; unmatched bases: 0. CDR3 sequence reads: CASSQGAGNTIYF. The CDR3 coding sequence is TGCGCCAGCAGCCAGGGGGCTGGAAACACCATATATTTT.

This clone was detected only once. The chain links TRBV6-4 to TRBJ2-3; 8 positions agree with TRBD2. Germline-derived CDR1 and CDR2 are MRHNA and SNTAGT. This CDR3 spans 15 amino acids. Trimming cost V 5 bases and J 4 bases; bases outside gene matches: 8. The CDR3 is CASSPSGSDADTQYF. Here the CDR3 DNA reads TGTGCCAGCAGTCCGAGCGGGAGCGACGCAGATACGCAGTATTTT.

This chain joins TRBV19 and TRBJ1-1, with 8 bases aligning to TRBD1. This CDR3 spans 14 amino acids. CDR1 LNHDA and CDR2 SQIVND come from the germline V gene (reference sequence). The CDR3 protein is CAARDRTMNTEAFF. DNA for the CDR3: TGTGCGGCGAGGGACAGGACCATGAACACTGAAGCTTTCTTT.